What follows describes a single T cell receptor beta chain. This specimen belongs to a study of blood T cell repertoires in COVID-19. Study-wide context: The study drew acute and convalescent COVID-19 samples from the United States, Italy and Spain. PBMCs, B-cell-depleted T cells, or T cells provided the cDNA or gDNA that made up the material.

TCRdb's table, derived via immunoSEQ multiplex PCR, lists solely in-frame clones and lacks some. In the table there are approximately 70,000 clones, more than 75% of which are singletons. The receptor's source is a human donor in a cohort sampled during active COVID-19. Input material: peripheral blood.

DNA of the CDR3: TGTGCCTGGACCGTACGGGGGGCGCACACTGAAGCTTTCTTT. It is translated as CAWTVRGAHTEAFF. The gene calls are TRBV30 and TRBJ1-1, with D possibly being TRBD1 (6 bases). Per the germline V gene, CDR1 is GTSNPN and CDR2 is SVGIG (reference sequence). The CDR3 has 14 amino acids. Trimming shortened V by 4 bases and J by 3 bases, and 15 bases separated the two germline ends.